The T cell receptor beta chain described here comes from a study of identical twins. Germline lookup yields CDR1 MDHEN and CDR2 SYDVKM. The CDR3 sequence is 14 residues long. The V end lost 6 bases, the J end lost 3 bases, and 15 bases lay between the germline ends. Many counts were recorded for this clonotype. Its antigen is still unknown. Study-level points and caveats: Twin-shared out-of-frame alpha sequences were enriched for low generation probability. The analysis was cross-sectional rather than longitudinal within donors. Invariant MAIT and iNKT cells are populations that could partly confound zero-insertion analyses.

A universal primer site came from template switching; cDNA carried unique molecular identifiers. One entry per CDR3 protein results from TCRdb running MiXCR on the 5' RACE reads. The table includes about 240,000 distinct CDR3 sequences, more than 9% detected once. V and J are TRBV28 and TRBJ2-7; no firm D call. The receptor was derived from a man aged 50 to 60 in good health. The sequenced sample consisted of memory T cells sorted from blood. The CDR3 sequence is CASRLRTRSYEQYF. For the CDR3, the DNA is TGTGCCAGCAGGCTGAGAACAAGGAGCTACGAGCAGTACTTC.